This TCR beta chain was sequenced in a study of T cell repertoires in aging, cancer and after chemotherapy (dated by TCRdb to the late 2010s). Regarding the study in general: Donors were distributed across six age groups ranging from 30 or younger to 70 or older, with at least three individuals included per group. To look at immunoaging and at how T cells reconstitute after chemotherapy, the study profiled TCR beta repertoires in peripheral blood from both healthy donors and cancer patients. In the solid tumor group, the paired samples taken before and after chemotherapy came from brain tumor (glioblastoma) patients given temozolomide-based therapy. The cohort comprised about 220 cancer patients, more than 90 with hematological and roughly 120 with solid cancers, plus 95 healthy donors as a reference group. In total, the full dataset held about 9.5 million TCR reads. Study-wide conclusions, independent of this receptor: The authors noted that the repertoire data do not allow conclusions about immunological memory after chemotherapy. In healthy donors, the drop in TCR diversity with age came mainly from a loss of richness, whereas in cancer patients a loss of evenness also played a part. Untreated patients with hematological or solid cancers showed significantly lower blood TCR diversity and higher clonality than age-matched healthy donors. An increase in median generation probability over the chemotherapy interval was observed in both cancer cohorts, suggesting that the repertoire was reconstituted through rebound thymic output.

Instead of sorted cells or RNA, genomic DNA extracted from peripheral blood served as the source for amplifying TCR beta rearrangements. Rearranged TRB sequences spanning V, D and J segments were amplified by multiplex touch-down PCR using a mixed TRB-A/B primer pool. Two consecutive PCR reactions with Phusion HS II polymerase added Illumina adapters and sample indices to the amplicons. Amplicons were gel-purified using the NucleoSpin Gel and PCR Clean-up kit and were subsequently checked with Qubit and an Agilent 2100 Bioanalyzer. Sequencing of libraries was carried out on an Illumina MiSeq in 600-cycle, single-indexed, paired-end runs. As for how the authors treated the data: MiXCR versions 2.12 and 3.0.5 were used to process TRB sequences. Each unique CDR3 nucleotide sequence counted as one clone, and only productive sequences with at least two reads were retained. Repertoire metrics included Shannon diversity, evenness, clonality (one minus evenness), and alpha-parameterized diversity profiles from alpha 0 to 5. The IGoR algorithm was used to calculate generation probabilities for clones in the paired samples taken before and after chemotherapy. Clones were called with MiXCR by TCRdb after fastp trimmed the public reads at Q25, and only in-frame beta chains were retained. All rows with the same CDR3 protein become a single entry with the most common DNA and genes. TCRdb, rather than the study authors, made the V and J calls. In all, the sample holds about 3,000 distinct CDR3 sequences, and approximately 42% of those were seen once. The ten largest clones capture approximately 5.7% of the sample.

As regards this clonotype: Its target antigen remains unknown. The input lacks base qualities; no much larger clone sits a single base away.

Trimming costs V 7 bases and J 5 bases, and their ends lie 11 bases apart. The germline V gene encodes CDR1 MNHNS and CDR2 SASEGT. The CDR3 covers 13 residues, taking in both the cysteine and the phenylalanine. Just CDR3 DNA is preserved here, 39 bases in frame from base 1. The receptor was isolated from a human donor with a solid tumor. The chain is made from TRBV6-1 and TRBJ1-4, with an unclear D gene assignment. Sequenced sample: blood. The CDR3 protein sequence reads: CASNGLLNEKLFF. Read as DNA, the sequence is TGTGCCAGCAATGGACTCCTGAATGAAAAACTGTTTTTT.